The next 2 T cell receptor beta chains were all read from a single sample in a study of tumor T cells in aggressive B-cell lymphoma. Libraries were prepared by immunoSEQ multiplex PCR; TCRdb keeps only in-frame clonotypes and omits some of them. The sample has around 4,000 clones, more than 65% seen once; the top ten hold about 48%. Sequencing input: tumor tissue. The origin of the receptors is an adult with diffuse large B cell lymphoma.

J is TRBJ2-5 and V is TRBV14; a weak D match, TRBD2 (6 bases). Looked up from germline, CDR1 is SGHDN and CDR2 is FVKESK. This CDR3 region has 13 residues. Trimming shortened V by 1 base and J by 11 bases, and 14 bases separated the two germline ends. This chain's CDR3 is CASSQVAGFEQYF. Here the CDR3 DNA reads TGTGCCAGCAGCCAAGTTGCGGGGTTTGAGCAGTACTTC.

This clone was found once. V and J are TRBV28 and TRBJ2-3, with D possibly being TRBD2 (5 bases). The germline CDR1 and CDR2 sequences are MDHEN and SYDVKM. The CDR3 extends over 17 amino acids. V lost 3 bases and J 1 base, leaving 17 bases between the germline ends. CDR3 DNA sequence: TGTGCCAGCAGTTTGGCCGGACTTCACGGGGGCACAGATACGCAGTATTTT. Protein: CASSLAGLHGGTDTQYF.